A selection of T cell receptor beta chains follows, all from one sample in a study of blood T cell repertoires in COVID-19. The table came from immunoSEQ multiplex PCR; TCRdb's copy has only in-frame clones and leaves some out. The table records 180,000 or so clones, approximately 83% of them present only once. The material sequenced was PBMCs or T cells enriched from blood (not recorded which). These receptors were collected from a woman aged 55-69 years who had recovered from COVID-19. Both conserved end residues are part of each CDR3. Each record gives: J gene, D gene, clone size, V gene, CDR3 DNA, CDR3 protein. A D gene is named only where the DNA matches it firmly. Expanded clones are given a class, and other clones once, few, many or no size at all.

>TRBJ2-2|TRBD2|.|TRBV18
TGTGCCAGCTCACCCGTACCGGGGGGAATGAACACCGGGGAGCTGTTTTTT
CASSPVPGGMNTGELFF
>TRBJ2-7|.|.|TRBV7-9
TGTGCCAGCAGCCCCACCTACGAGCAGTACTTC
CASSPTYEQYF
>TRBJ2-2|TRBD2|few|TRBV2
TGTGCCAGCAGGGACTCTAGCGGGAGTAGGCACGGGGAGCTGTTTTTT
CASRDSSGSRHGELFF
>TRBJ2-1|TRBD1|.|TRBV9
TGTGCCAGCAGCCCAACAGGGGCTACCTACAATGAGCAGTTCTTC
CASSPTGATYNEQFF
>TRBJ2-7|.|few|TRBV6-6
TGTGCCAGCAGTTCCGGACTGTTATACGAGCAGTACTTC
CASSSGLLYEQYF
>TRBJ1-1|TRBD1|.|TRBV3-1/TRBV3-2
TGTGCCAGCAGCCAAGGGCCTCAGGGGGCTGAAGCTTTCTTT
CASSQGPQGAEAFF
>TRBJ1-1|TRBD1|few|TRBV2
TGTGCCAGCAGTGAAGCGACAGGGGGCGGTTGGACTGAAGCTTTCTTT
CASSEATGGGWTEAFF
>TRBJ2-7|TRBD1|.|TRBV11-2
TGTGCCAGCAGCACCGGGACAGCCTCCTACGAGCAGTACTTC
CASSTGTASYEQYF
>TRBJ1-5|TRBD1|.|TRBV18
TGTGCCAGCTCATCGACAGGGGCAGAAAAGCCCCAGCATTTT
CASSSTGAEKPQHF
>TRBJ1-2|.|once|TRBV5-1
TGCGCCAGCGGACCCGGACAGAGTGAGAACTATGGCTACACCTTC
CASGPGQSENYGYTF
>TRBJ1-5|.|.|TRBV10-3
TGTGCCATCAGTGAGGAGGGTGGGAGCAATCAGCCCCAGCATTTT
CAISEEGGSNQPQHF
>TRBJ1-3|.|.|TRBV14
TGTGCCAGCAGCCCATTCGGTTACTCTGGAAACACCATATATTTT
CASSPFGYSGNTIYF
>TRBJ2-1|.|few|TRBV4-1
TGCGCCAGCAGCCAACTGGGAACAGGAATTTCCAATGAGCAGTTCTTC
CASSQLGTGISNEQFF
>TRBJ1-2|.|.|TRBV6-5
TGTGCCAGCAGTTACACCCTGGAGGCTAACTATGGCTACACCTTC
CASSYTLEANYGYTF
>TRBJ2-7|TRBD2|.|TRBV28
TGTGCCACCTTGCTTGCGGGAGGCCCCTCCTACGAGCAGTACTTC
CATLLAGGPSYEQYF
>TRBJ1-2|TRBD1|few|TRBV5-1
TGCGCCAGCAGCGTAGGGGACAGCCTCAATGGCTACACCTTC
CASSVGDSLNGYTF
>TRBJ1-3|.|.|TRBV10-3
TGTGCCATCAGCCTGAACAGGGAAAACACCATATATTTT
CAISLNRENTIYF
>TRBJ2-7|.|.|TRBV18
TGTGCCAGCTCACCACGTGACGCAGGCGAGCAGTACTTC
CASSPRDAGEQYF
>TRBJ1-2|.|.|TRBV5-1
TGCGCCAGCAGCTTGCGGACAGATGGAGAAGGGTACACCTTC
CASSLRTDGEGYTF
>TRBJ2-1|.|.|TRBV7-9
TGTGCCAGCAGCTTAGCCCAGGGCTACAATGAGCAGTTCTTC
CASSLAQGYNEQFF
>TRBJ2-2|.|.|TRBV6-5
TGTGCCAGCAGCCCAGACAGGAGGACCGGGGAGCTGTTTTTT
CASSPDRRTGELFF
>TRBJ1-3|TRBD1|.|TRBV10-3
TGTGCCATCAGTTTGGACAGGGATGGAAACACCATATATTTT
CAISLDRDGNTIYF
>TRBJ1-2|.|once|TRBV28
TGTGCCAGCAGTTTGTCCCGGGGATCTGGCTACACCTTC
CASSLSRGSGYTF
>TRBJ1-5|TRBD1|once|TRBV5-1
TGCGCCAGCAGCTCGGGACAGGCGGGCCAGCCCCAGCATTTT
CASSSGQAGQPQHF
>TRBJ1-2|TRBD1|.|TRBV2
TGTGCCAGCAGTGTCAGGGACAGGGGGGGATATGGCTACACCTTC
CASSVRDRGGYGYTF
>TRBJ2-5|TRBD2|once|TRBV25-1
TGTGCCAGCAGTGACCTCAGGGGGGGACTAGCGGAGACCCAGTACTTC
CASSDLRGGLAETQYF
>TRBJ2-7|.|.|TRBV5-1
TGCGCCAGCGCCCCGGGACATTCCTACGAGCAGTACTTC
CASAPGHSYEQYF
>TRBJ1-6|.|.|TRBV2
TGTGCCAGCAAACGGTATAATTCACCCCTCCACTTT
CASKRYNSPLHF
>TRBJ2-3|.|.|TRBV5-1
TGCGCCAGCAGCTTGTCTAGGGGATACACAGATACGCAGTATTTT
CASSLSRGYTDTQYF
>TRBJ2-2|TRBD1|.|TRBV27
TGTGCCAGCAGTTTACAGGGGGCCGGGGAGCTGTTTTTT
CASSLQGAGELFF
>TRBJ1-2|.|.|TRBV19
TGTGCCGCAAGAGGGGTCAGGGGCTCTGGCTACACCTTC
CAARGVRGSGYTF
>TRBJ1-1|.|few|TRBV6-5
TGTGCCAGCAGTTTTGGGGAGGGTCTCACTGAAGCTTTCTTT
CASSFGEGLTEAFF
>TRBJ1-1|.|.|TRBV27
TGTGCCAGCGGGGCCGGATGGACTGAAGCTTTCTTT
CASGAGWTEAFF
>TRBJ2-1|.|.|TRBV21-1
TGTGCCAGCAGCAAAGAAAAAACCCAGGGACTAGCGGGGGAGGAGGATGAATGCAATGAGCAGTTCTTC
CASSKEKTQGLAGEEDECNEQFF
>TRBJ2-3|TRBD1|.|TRBV5-4
TGTGCCAGCAGCCAAGGGACAGGGGGGAGCACAGATACGCAGTATTTT
CASSQGTGGSTDTQYF
>TRBJ1-2|.|.|TRBV15
TGTGCCACCAGCAGAGATGCGGGGTATGGCTACACCTTC
CATSRDAGYGYTF
>TRBJ1-5|TRBD1|.|TRBV5-1
TGCGCCAGCAGCAGGGGACAGGGGGCAGACCAGCCCCAGCATTTT
CASSRGQGADQPQHF
>TRBJ1-6|TRBD1|.|TRBV18
TGTGCCAGCTCATCGGGACAGGGTAATTCACCCCTCCACTTT
CASSSGQGNSPLHF
>TRBJ2-3|TRBD1|.|TRBV5-1
TGCGCCAGCAGCCTTGGGACAGGGACAGATACGCAGTATTTT
CASSLGTGTDTQYF
>TRBJ2-3|.|once|TRBV13
TGTGCCAGCAGCTTAGGCCGAGATACGCAGTATTTT
CASSLGRDTQYF
>TRBJ1-1|.|.|TRBV27
TGTGCCAGCAGTTTATTCCGAGGGACTGAAGCTTTCTTT
CASSLFRGTEAFF
>TRBJ1-1|.|.|TRBV11-2
TGTGCCAGCAGCACCAAGACAGGTATGAACACTGAAGCTTTCTTT
CASSTKTGMNTEAFF
>TRBJ2-7|TRBD2|few|TRBV10-1
TGCGCCAGCAGTGAGGCGCCTAGCGGCGAGCAGTACTTC
CASSEAPSGEQYF
>TRBJ2-3|.|.|TRBV11-2
TGTGCCAGCAGCTTAGGGGCCCTGGCAGATACGCAGTATTTT
CASSLGALADTQYF
>TRBJ2-7|TRBD1|.|TRBV10-2
TGCGCCAGCACCCGGGACAGGGTCTACGAGCAGTACTTC
CASTRDRVYEQYF
>TRBJ2-7|.|.|TRBV5-1
TGCGCCAGCAGCTTGGCCAGCGGCTACGAGCAGTACTTC
CASSLASGYEQYF
>TRBJ2-7|.|.|TRBV28
TGTGCCAGCAGTCAGGCCGACAGATCCGAGCAGTACTTC
CASSQADRSEQYF
>TRBJ2-7|.|.|TRBV10-1
TGCGCCAGCTGGGCAGGGGCCTCCTACGAGCAGTACTTC
CASWAGASYEQYF
>TRBJ2-7|TRBD1|.|TRBV19
TGTGCCAGTAGTATAGTCGCAACAGGGGACAACGAGCAGTACTTC
CASSIVATGDNEQYF
>TRBJ1-1|.|.|TRBV5-4
TGTGCCAGCAGCCCCCGTGGGGGGGCCAGGAACACTGAAGCTTTCTTT
CASSPRGGARNTEAFF